This T cell receptor (beta chain) originates from a study of human CD8 memory T cell subsets. UMI-labeled 5' RACE generated the TCR beta libraries. From the 5' RACE reads, TCRdb lists one entry per CDR3 protein and no DNA. This sample's clone table lists approximately 6,700 distinct CDR3 sequences. Germline CDR1 is SGHDT and CDR2 is YYEEEE. This CDR3 is built from 14 residues. The study used negative magnetic separation to enrich total CD8+ T cells. Duplicate vials holding approximately 150,000 sorted CD8+ T cells per subset yielded the RNA. Study-wide results and limits: Stem-like memory and precursor exhausted T cells were similarly highly diverse; effector memory cells were not. Compared with precursor exhausted T cells, stem-like memory T cells were suggested by Chao1 estimates to be more diverse.

As to this clonotype: The antigen is unknown.

The receptor was isolated from a human donor in good health. The V gene is TRBV5-6, the J gene TRBJ2-7; TCRdb picks TRBD1, but there is no DNA to check that call. The sequencing input was CD8+ T cells from PBMCs. CDR3: CASSRGPGTYEQYF. The full variable domain, rest sourced from reference TRBV5-6 and TRBJ2-7, is DAGVTQSPTHLIKTRGQQVTLRCSPKSGHDTVSWYQQALGQGPQFIFQYYEEEERQRGNFPDRFSGHQFPNYSSELNVNALLLGDSALYLCASSRGPGTYEQYFGPGTRLTVT.